This TCR beta chain was identified during a study of T-cell memory formation after mild COVID-19 (dated by TCRdb to the early 2020s). A note on the overall study: Most TCR sequence clusters were specific to one of the two donors. In two donors, T-cell clones that expanded and contracted after mild COVID-19 were followed by sequencing TCRalpha and TCRbeta repertoires longitudinally. Two young, previously healthy adult volunteers made up the cohort, one male and one female. Broader findings and caveats from the paper: Contracting CD4+ clones appeared mostly in the CM and EM memory subsets, whereas CD8+ clones were enriched in EMRA. Some responding clones were detected in pre-infection memory, which suggested that pre-existing cross-reactive memory T cells had joined the SARS-CoV-2 response. The study covered only a couple of mild cases, and larger cohorts including severe cases with pre-infection samples were considered necessary. SARS-CoV-2 specificity was not confirmed for the second-wave clones peaking on day 37. Balanced CD4/CD8 phenotypes were observed for clones contracting from day 15 to 85, whereas a bias towards CD4+ was observed for a second wave of clones expanding from day 15 to 37.

PBMCs were isolated by Ficoll-Paque density gradient centrifugation. In this sample, this clonotype turned up many times. It lacks a known antigen. No much larger clone exists at a distance of one base, and base qualities are not known. The data were produced on an Illumina NovaSeq 6000. TCRalpha and TCRbeta cDNA libraries were constructed by 5'RACE with constant-segment primers, with sample barcodes and unique molecular identifiers being introduced. Trizol reagent was used to extract RNA from every sample. The libraries were amplified in two PCR steps, and the second step added a second sample barcode and Illumina TruSeq adapters. Sequencing of libraries was performed on an Illumina NovaSeq with 2 x 150 bp paired-end reads. The original methods were these. Demultiplexing of reads and collapsing into UMI-guided consensus sequences were performed with migec v1.2.7. Using mixcr v2.1.11, the UMI consensuses were aligned to TRA and TRB V and J templates and assembled into clonotypes. Expanded or contracted clonotypes were those called significant by both edgeR and NoisET, with noise models trained on biological replicates. For edgeR calls, a false discovery rate-adjusted p below 0.01 and a log2 fold-change threshold of 1 were applied. As an exploratory analysis of dynamics, PCA with hierarchical clustering was applied to max-normalized trajectories of the 1000 most abundant clonotypes. Separately sequenced CD4+ and CD8+ repertoires were used to assign the CD4 or CD8 phenotype of responding clones. TCRdb trimmed public reads at Q25 via fastp, called clones via MiXCR and kept in-frame beta chains. Merged by CDR3 protein, the rows form single entries marked with the most common genes and DNA. TCRdb, rather than the study authors, made the V and J calls. The sample profile shows about 340,000 distinct CDR3 sequences; more than 15% of them were found once. Of the sample, approximately 20% is held by the ten largest clones.

The junction shows trimming of 6 bases on V and 1 base on J, plus 17 bases between the germline ends. The CDR3 starts with the cysteine, ends with the phenylalanine, and has 15 residues. The kept DNA is CDR3 alone, 45 bases in frame from the first base. For CDR1 and CDR2, the germline V gene lists SGHRS and YFSETQ. This clonotype was obtained from a man between 18 and 35 years old who had mild COVID-19 (a few samples of this study predate the infection). The sample titles of this study are shuffled in the database, so cell type and time point are left out; the donor was told from shared clones. Material for sequencing was PBMCs or a T cell subset sorted from them (not recorded which). The V gene is TRBV5-1 and the J gene is TRBJ2-7; no D gene is confidently identified. The sequenced DNA: TGCGCCAGCAAAGGCGACATCCGCCCTTCCTACGAGCAGTACTTC. This is translated as CASKGDIRPSYEQYF.